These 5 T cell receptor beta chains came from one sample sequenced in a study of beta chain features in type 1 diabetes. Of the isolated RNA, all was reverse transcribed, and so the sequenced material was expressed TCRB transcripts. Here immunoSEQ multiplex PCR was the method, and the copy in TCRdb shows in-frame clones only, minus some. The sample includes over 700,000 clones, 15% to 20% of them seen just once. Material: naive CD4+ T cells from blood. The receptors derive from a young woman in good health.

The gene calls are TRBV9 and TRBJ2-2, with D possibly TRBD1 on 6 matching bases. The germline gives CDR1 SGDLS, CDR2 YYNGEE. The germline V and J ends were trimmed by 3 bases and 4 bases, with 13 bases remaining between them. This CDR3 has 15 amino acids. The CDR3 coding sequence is TGTGCCAGCAGCGCCCGACAGGCGTCCACCGGGGAGCTGTTTTTT. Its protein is CASSARQASTGELFF.

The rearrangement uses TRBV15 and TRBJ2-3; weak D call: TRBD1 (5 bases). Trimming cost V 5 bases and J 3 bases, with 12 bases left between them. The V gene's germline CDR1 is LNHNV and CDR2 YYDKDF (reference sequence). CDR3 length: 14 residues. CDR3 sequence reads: CATSYRGATDTQYF. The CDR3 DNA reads TGTGCCACCAGCTATCGTGGGGCGACAGATACGCAGTATTTT.

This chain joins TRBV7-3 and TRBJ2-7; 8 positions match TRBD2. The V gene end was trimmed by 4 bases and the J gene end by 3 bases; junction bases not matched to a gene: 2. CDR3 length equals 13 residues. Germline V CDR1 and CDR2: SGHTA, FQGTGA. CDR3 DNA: TGTGCCAGCAGCTGGAGCGGGAGCTACGAGCAGTACTTC. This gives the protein CASSWSGSYEQYF.

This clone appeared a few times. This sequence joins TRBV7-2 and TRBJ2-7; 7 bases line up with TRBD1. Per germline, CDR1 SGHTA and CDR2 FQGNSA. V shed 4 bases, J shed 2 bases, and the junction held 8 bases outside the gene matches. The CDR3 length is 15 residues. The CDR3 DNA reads TGTGCCAGCAGCTCACAGGCAGGGGGTGCCTACGAGCAGTACTTC. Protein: CASSSQAGGAYEQYF.

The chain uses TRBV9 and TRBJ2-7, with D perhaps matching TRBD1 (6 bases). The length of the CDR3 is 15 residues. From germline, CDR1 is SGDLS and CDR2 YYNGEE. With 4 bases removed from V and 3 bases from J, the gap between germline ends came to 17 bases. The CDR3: CASSKHADRNYEQYF. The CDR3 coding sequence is TGTGCCAGCAGCAAGCACGCGGACAGAAACTACGAGCAGTACTTC.